This is a list of T cell receptor beta chains from one sample in a study of long-term antiretroviral therapy in people with HIV. Clones were read by immunoSEQ multiplex PCR, and TCRdb kept only the in-frame ones, dropping some. Among about 22,000 clones listed, 70% to 85% were seen once. Sequencing was performed on unsorted PBMCs, taken 0.5 years before starting antiretroviral therapy. All receptors come from a man between 40 and 49 years old with HIV. Each CDR3 is given with its conserved first and last residue. A D gene is named only where the DNA matches it firmly.

d_call: -; j_call: TRBJ2-1; v_call: TRBV28; cdr3_length: 15; cdr3_aa: CASSFSGLAYNEQFF
d_call: TRBD1; j_call: TRBJ1-2; v_call: TRBV30; cdr3_length: 14; cdr3_aa: CAWESDRGLYGYTF
d_call: -; j_call: TRBJ2-7; v_call: TRBV7-2; cdr3_length: 14; cdr3_aa: CASSLGQGAYEQYF
d_call: -; j_call: TRBJ1-1; v_call: TRBV7-2; cdr3_length: 14; cdr3_aa: CASSLEVLAAEAFF
d_call: -; j_call: TRBJ2-5; v_call: TRBV4-3; cdr3_length: 15; cdr3_aa: CASSQDWQGLETQYF
d_call: -; j_call: TRBJ2-5; v_call: TRBV5-1; cdr3_length: 16; cdr3_aa: CASTAEVLDTGETQYF
d_call: -; j_call: TRBJ2-7; v_call: TRBV21-1; cdr3_length: 13; cdr3_aa: CASSRTAPYEQYF
d_call: TRBD1; j_call: TRBJ2-5; v_call: TRBV11-2; cdr3_length: 18; cdr3_aa: CASSLSGGDRGRGETQYF
d_call: TRBD1; j_call: TRBJ2-3; v_call: TRBV28; cdr3_length: 15; cdr3_aa: CASSPTGANTDTQYF
d_call: -; j_call: TRBJ1-4; v_call: TRBV5-1; cdr3_length: 14; cdr3_aa: CASSLAKANEKLFF
d_call: TRBD1; j_call: TRBJ2-1; v_call: TRBV11-2; cdr3_length: 19; cdr3_aa: CASSSWPLTGTGAYNEQFF
d_call: -; j_call: TRBJ1-5; v_call: TRBV9; cdr3_length: 15; cdr3_aa: CASSVWGDSNQPQHF
d_call: -; j_call: TRBJ1-4; v_call: TRBV30; cdr3_length: 17; cdr3_aa: CAWSVSVGRAPNEKLFF
d_call: TRBD2; j_call: TRBJ2-7; v_call: TRBV29-1; cdr3_length: 13; cdr3_aa: CSVGGGPNYEQYF
d_call: TRBD2; j_call: TRBJ2-5; v_call: TRBV18; cdr3_length: 14; cdr3_aa: CASSPTGGRETQYF
d_call: -; j_call: TRBJ1-6; v_call: TRBV11-1; cdr3_length: 13; cdr3_aa: CASSGQLNSPLHF